This TCR beta chain comes out of a study of CXCR3-negative and CXCR3-positive naive CD8 T cells. Study-level results: In CXCR3-positive naive cells, the TRB CDR3s were more hydrophobic than in CXCR3-negative naive cells.

Investigators sorted each CD8+ T cell subset in triplicate, taking 300,000 to 350,000 cells each time. As concerns this clonotype: The antigen remains unidentified.

The TRB libraries of cDNA were built by UMI-labeled 5' RACE. Using the 5' RACE reads, TCRdb records one entry per CDR3 protein without DNA. Here the sample table reports some 130,000 distinct CDR3 sequences. Sequencing was done on a sample of naive CXCR3+ CD8+ T cells from blood. As to subset: CD45RO-CCR7+CD27+CD95- naive CD8+ T cells expressing CXCR3 (TNR3+). This clonotype was obtained from a human donor in good health. Some clones in this sample may be carry-over from other donors' samples.

The CDR3 loop is CSVEGVGYTDTQYF. V and J are TRBV29-1 and TRBJ2-3. Germline CDR1 SQVTM, CDR2 ANQGSEA. The CDR3 has 14 amino acids.